The 23 T cell receptor beta chains presented below share a single source sample, sequenced in a study of control samples from healthy donors and cancer patients. Only in-frame clones appear in the TCRdb table, and some are missing; sequencing was by immunoSEQ multiplex PCR. The sample carries about 100,000 clones, around 89% recorded once. Sequencing input: blood. The receptors stem from a man aged 25-45 years in good health.

This sequence joins TRBV5-1 and TRBJ1-1; no firm D call. This CDR3 is 14 amino acids long. The V gene lost 6 bases and the J gene lost 0 bases, with 12 bases spanning the gap. Per germline, CDR1 SGHRS and CDR2 YFSETQ. The CDR3 DNA follows: TGCGCCAGCAAGGAGACACCTATGAACACTGAAGCTTTCTTT. Protein product: CASKETPMNTEAFF. The full variable domain, with the rest looked up from reference TRBV5-1 and TRBJ1-1, is KAGVTQTPRYLIKTRGQQVTLSCSPISGHRSVSWYQQTPGQGLQFLFEYFSETQRNKGNFPGRFSGRQFSNSRSEMNVSTLELGDSALYLCASKETPMNTEAFFGQGTRLTVV.

The J gene is TRBJ1-2, the V gene TRBV28; D is uncertain. This CDR3 has 13 residues. Germline CDR1 and CDR2: MDHEN and SYDVKM. V was shortened by 6 bases and J by 5 bases, with 13 bases between the two germline ends. The CDR3 loop is CASRGESFYGYTF. CDR3 coding DNA: TGTGCCAGCAGGGGAGAGAGCTTTTATGGCTACACCTTC.

The chain is built from TRBV11-2 and TRBJ1-1; D unresolved. CDR3 length: 13 amino acids. V gave up 1 base and J gave up 2 bases, with 5 bases separating them. Germline CDR1 is SGHAT and CDR2 is FQNNGV. The CDR3 loop reads CASSLVENTEAFF. Here the CDR3 DNA reads TGTGCCAGCAGCTTAGTAGAAAACACTGAAGCTTTCTTT.

The rearrangement links TRBV4-2 to TRBJ1-1; D gene uncertain. This CDR3 comprises 17 residues. The germline V and J ends were trimmed by 1 base and 0 bases, with 15 bases remaining between them. Germline lookup yields CDR1 LGHNA and CDR2 YNFKEQ. CDR3 nucleotides: TGTGCCAGCAGCCAAGGTGTAACGGGCACGATGAACACTGAAGCTTTCTTT. Its translation: CASSQGVTGTMNTEAFF.

The V and J genes are TRBV5-1 and TRBJ2-3; TRBD1 or TRBD2 may be the D gene (5 bases each). CDR3 length equals 15 residues. Trimming stripped 0 bases from V and 5 bases from J, with 13 bases between. Germline-derived CDR1 and CDR2 are SGHRS and YFSETQ. The CDR3 nucleotides read TGCGCCAGCAGCTTGGGGACATTCGGGGTAGATACGCAGTATTTT. Translation gives CASSLGTFGVDTQYF.

The CDR3, as DNA: TGTGCCAGCAGTCCAGGGAGCTCCTACAATGAGCAGTTCTTC. It is translated as CASSPGSSYNEQFF. The chain joins TRBV6-5 to TRBJ2-1; D may match TRBD1 or TRBD2 (5 bases each). This CDR3 has 14 residues. V was trimmed by 5 bases and J by 0 bases, leaving 8 bases between them. Germline V gives CDR1 MNHEY, CDR2 SVGAGI.

In this sample, this clone turned up a few times. V is TRBV2 and J is TRBJ1-4; tentatively, D is TRBD1 (6 bases). Germline lookup yields CDR1 SNHLY and CDR2 FYNNEI. The CDR3 length is 15 residues. Deletions cut 6 bases from V and 3 bases from J, with 14 bases between. This CDR3 is CASRNTDSSNEKLFF. In DNA form, the CDR3 reads TGTGCCAGCAGAAACACGGACAGCTCTAATGAAAAACTGTTTTTT.

This chain links TRBV12-3 or TRBV12-4 with TRBJ1-1, with a tentative D call TRBD1 (6 bases). The CDR3 has 11 residues. V was cut by 11 bases and J by 4 bases, with 11 bases left in between. The CDR3 sequence: CAGGAGTEAFF. CDR3 nucleotides: TGTGCCGGGGGGGCTGGCACTGAAGCTTTCTTT.

The chain combines TRBV3-1 (or the pseudogene TRBV3-2) with TRBJ2-7; D is uncertain. Looked up from germline, CDR1 is LGHDT and CDR2 is YNNKEL (reference sequence). This CDR3 spans 13 amino acids. V was cut by 1 base and J by 2 bases, with 6 bases left in between. CDR3 residues: CASSQGPAYEQYF. The CDR3 region has the DNA TGTGCCAGCAGCCAAGGGCCCGCCTACGAGCAGTACTTC.

This clone was seen more than once but under ten times. The chain employs TRBV15 and TRBJ2-7, with 9 bases matching TRBD2. Germline CDR1 reads LNHNV; CDR2 reads YYDKDF (reference sequence). V lost 5 bases and J lost 3; bases outside the gene matches: 5. CDR3 length equals 14 residues. The CDR3 region has the DNA TGTGCCACCAGCGGCGGGGGGGATTTCTACGAGCAGTACTTC. Translation gives CATSGGGDFYEQYF.

The chain uses TRBV28 and TRBJ2-2, with TRBD2 as a possible D gene (5 bases). V dropped 3 bases and J dropped 1 base, with 12 bases sitting between them. From germline, CDR1 is MDHEN and CDR2 SYDVKM. The CDR3 extends over 16 amino acids. CDR3 loop: CASSFEGSGNTGELFF. The CDR3 DNA follows: TGTGCCAGCAGTTTCGAGGGTTCGGGGAACACCGGGGAGCTGTTTTTT. The complete variable domain, with remaining parts taken from reference TRBV28 and TRBJ2-2, reads DVKVTQSSRYLVKRTGEKVFLECVQDMDHENMFWYRQDPGLGLRLIYFSYDVKMKEKGDIPEGYSVSREKKERFSLILESASTNQTSMYLCASSFEGSGNTGELFFGEGSRLTVL.

This chain joins TRBV23-1 and TRBJ1-5; D unclear. TRBV23-1 is designated an ORF whose function remains uncertain. This CDR3 spans 16 amino acids. Trimming took 4 bases from V and 0 from J, leaving 13 bases between them. The CDR3 loop is CASSLKEHLSNQPQHF. The DNA for the CDR3 is TGCGCCAGCAGTCTAAAAGAACATCTTAGCAATCAGCCCCAGCATTTT.

In DNA form, the CDR3 reads TGTGCCAGCAGCCTAAGGGGAACCTACGAGCAGTACTTC. Translation: CASSLRGTYEQYF. This rearrangement joins TRBV7-9 to TRBJ2-7; TRBD1 is a possible D gene (5 bases). There are 13 residues in the CDR3. The V gene lost 5 bases and the J gene lost 2 bases, with 10 bases spanning the gap. CDR1 SEHNR and CDR2 FQNEAQ come from the germline V gene (reference sequence).

The chain employs TRBV19 and TRBJ1-1; 7 nucleotides agree with TRBD1. V gave up 5 bases and J gave up 1 base; unmatched junction bases: 7. Germline assignment: CDR1 LNHDA and CDR2 SQIVND (reference sequence). This CDR3 region has 15 residues. The CDR3 bases are TGTGCCAGTAGTTCCTCCAGGGGGGGGAACACTGAAGCTTTCTTT. Translating gives CASSSSRGGNTEAFF.

This chain uses TRBV7-9 with TRBJ1-6, with D possibly being TRBD1 (5 bases). Germline assignment: CDR1 SEHNR and CDR2 FQNEAQ (reference sequence). V dropped 2 bases and J dropped 8 bases, with 13 bases sitting between them. CDR3 length equals 15 residues. CDR3 nucleotide sequence: TGTGCCAGCAGCTTATTGTCAGGGTGGGATTCACCCCTCCACTTT. Residues: CASSLLSGWDSPLHF.

V is TRBV29-1 and J is TRBJ2-2, with D maybe TRBD1 (6 bases). V was clipped by 6 bases and J by 4 bases, with 15 bases between them. The CDR3 spans 14 residues. Germline CDR1 is SQVTM and CDR2 is ANQGSEA. DNA for the CDR3: TGCAGCGTCTCCGGGACACCCGCCACCGGGGAGCTGTTTTTT. Protein product: CSVSGTPATGELFF.

The chain has TRBV2 and TRBJ2-5, with 12 nucleotides matching TRBD2. This CDR3 is built from 16 residues. The V gene's germline CDR1 is SNHLY and CDR2 FYNNEI. V was pared by 6 bases and J by 6 bases, with 11 bases of the junction left unmatched. The CDR3 loop reads CASRIGLAGSKKTQYF. As DNA, the CDR3 is TGTGCCAGCAGGATCGGACTAGCGGGATCCAAGAAGACCCAGTACTTC.

This clone was detected once. The genes are TRBV25-1 and TRBJ2-2; D unresolved. Per germline, CDR1 MGHDK and CDR2 SYGVNS. The CDR3 is 16 amino acids. V was pared by 7 bases and J by 2 bases, with 17 bases between. The CDR3 protein is CASNSLSDGNTGELFF. As DNA, the CDR3 is TGTGCCAGCAATTCCCTATCGGACGGTAACACCGGGGAGCTGTTTTTT.

The chain links TRBV7-9 to TRBJ2-5; the D call may be TRBD1 or TRBD2 (5 bases each). Germline V gene data show CDR1 as SEHNR and CDR2 as FQNEAQ (reference sequence). There are 16 residues in the CDR3. V lost 9 bases and J lost 4, with 24 bases in between. CDR3 protein: CASDLARGLLGETQYF. CDR3 sequence (DNA): TGTGCCAGTGATTTAGCGAGGGGCCTCCTCGGAGAGACCCAGTACTTC.

The genes are TRBV30 and TRBJ1-6; 7 bases fit TRBD1. The CDR3 runs 13 residues. The trim removed 3 bases at V and 7 bases at J, leaving 3 bases unmatched. Germline V gene lookup returns CDR1 GTSNPN and CDR2 SVGIG (reference sequence). The CDR3 coding sequence is TGTGCCTGGAGGCCGGACAGGAATTCACCCCTCCACTTT. This sequence encodes CAWRPDRNSPLHF.

V is TRBV14 and J is TRBJ2-1; 7 nucleotides line up with TRBD1. CDR3 length: 14 amino acids. The junction had 4 bases not matched to a gene; V was cut back by 5 bases and J by 3 bases. Germline V gives CDR1 SGHDN, CDR2 FVKESK. In nucleotides, the CDR3 is TGTGCCAGCAGCGACAGGGCGTTCTACAATGAGCAGTTCTTC. It codes for CASSDRAFYNEQFF.

The CDR3 here is CASSELGRGPFSNQPQHF. CDR3 sequence (DNA): TGTGCCAGCAGTGAATTGGGCAGGGGGCCCTTTAGCAATCAGCCCCAGCATTTT. The chain is built from TRBV6-1 and TRBJ1-5; 8 bases map to TRBD1. J was trimmed by 0 bases and V by 2 bases; bases with no gene match: 9. CDR1 and CDR2 (germline): MNHNS, SASEGT. The CDR3 length is 18 residues.

Remarks on this clone: Other DNA sequences of this sample code for an identical CDR3. CDR3 DNA: TGTGCCAGCTCACCGGGACAAGAAGAGACCCAGTACTTC. This encodes CASSPGQEETQYF. The J gene is TRBJ2-5, the V gene TRBV18; weak D call: TRBD1 (6 bases). Trimming took off 3 bases at V and 3 bases at J, with 8 bases between the two ends. Germline V gives CDR1 KGHSH, CDR2 LQKENI. This CDR3 is built from 13 residues.